Each of the 9 T cell receptor beta chains below was sequenced from the same sample in a study of cytomegalovirus exposure and HLA in healthy donors (dated by TCRdb to about 2017). Library preparation was by the immunoSEQ multiplex PCR assay. The multiplex PCR relied on a mix of 60 forward primers for TCR Vbeta segments and 13 reverse primers for TCR Jbeta segments. Sourced from immuneACCESS, this table was stored by TCRdb with only in-frame sequences that have V and J called. A share of the clones is absent; for the studies checked, an unresolved V gene accounts for under half, and the remainder has no known explanation. This sample lists 110,000 to 150,000 clones; approximately 77% were detected once. Together, the top ten hold 4.9% of the sample. The sequencing sample was made of PBMCs. The origin of the receptors is a woman aged 45-65 years in good health and CMV-seronegative.

The V call is TRBV27, the J call TRBJ2-2, with D unclear. The CDR3 is made up of 11 amino acids. Trimming stripped 6 bases from V and 4 bases from J, with 3 bases between. Per the germline V gene, CDR1 is MNHEY and CDR2 is SMNVEV (reference sequence). The CDR3 DNA sequence: TGTGCCAGCAGCCGCACCGGGGAGCTGTTTTTT. As protein: CASSRTGELFF.

This clone was seen once. The chain employs TRBV10-3 and TRBJ2-7; weak D call: TRBD1 (6 bases). Per the germline V gene, CDR1 is ENHRY and CDR2 is SYGVKD. Trimming cost V 6 bases and J 5 bases, with 14 bases left between them. This CDR3 contains 13 residues. This chain's CDR3 is CAIRQAGDNEQYF. CDR3 DNA: TGTGCCATCAGACAGGCAGGGGACAACGAGCAGTACTTC.

This rearrangement joins TRBV18 to TRBJ2-7, with a tentative D call TRBD1 (5 bases). Looked up from germline, CDR1 is KGHSH and CDR2 is LQKENI. V was cut by 5 bases and J by 1 base, with 9 bases left in between. The CDR3 loop spans 13 amino acids. The chain's CDR3 is CASSSRQSYEQYF. In DNA, the CDR3 is TGTGCCAGCTCATCTAGACAGTCCTACGAGCAGTACTTC.

The chain recombines TRBV2 with TRBJ2-7; possible D gene TRBD2, 6 bases. Trimming cost V 4 bases and J 4 bases, with 8 bases left between them. Per germline, CDR1 SNHLY and CDR2 FYNNEI. The CDR3 spans 12 residues. DNA of the CDR3: TGTGCCAGCAGTGTGGGGACTTACGAGCAGTACTTC. Its protein is CASSVGTYEQYF.

V usage is TRBV4-1 and J usage is TRBJ1-6, with D possibly matching TRBD1 (6 bases). The CDR3 totals 18 residues. The V end lost 2 bases, the J end lost 6 bases, and 20 bases lay between the germline ends. Germline V CDR1 and CDR2: MGHRA, YSYEKL. Here the CDR3 DNA reads TGCGCCAGCAGCCAAACTCCCCCCAGGGGTTCGGGTAATTCACCCCTCCACTTT. It encodes CASSQTPPRGSGNSPLHF.

This clone appeared a single time. The rearrangement joins TRBV30 to TRBJ1-2; 7 nucleotides agree with TRBD1. Germline V gives CDR1 GTSNPN, CDR2 SVGIG (reference sequence). This CDR3 region has 11 residues. The ends lost 5 bases at V and 7 bases at J; junction bases unmatched: 4. The CDR3 coding sequence is TGTGCCTGGGCAGGGGGTGGTGGCTACACCTTC. As protein: CAWAGGGGYTF.

This chain joins TRBV18 and TRBJ1-5; D remains unclear. Germline V gives CDR1 KGHSH, CDR2 LQKENI. V was clipped by 2 bases and J by 0 bases, with 14 bases between them. This CDR3 has 17 residues. The CDR3, as DNA: TGTGCCAGCTCACCAAAGGCAGTAACTAATAGCAATCAGCCCCAGCATTTT. It codes for CASSPKAVTNSNQPQHF.

V gene TRBV5-1 combines with J gene TRBJ1-1; 7 nucleotides match TRBD1. This CDR3 spans 14 amino acids. V shed 1 base and J 2 bases; nucleotides not matched to a gene: 2. Germline V gene data show CDR1 as SGHRS and CDR2 as YFSETQ. The CDR3, as DNA: TGCGCCAGCAGCTTGAGACAGGGAAACACTGAAGCTTTCTTT. Translation: CASSLRQGNTEAFF.

Comment on this clone: Other nucleotide sequences from this sample produce the same CDR3. The chain couples TRBV11-2 to TRBJ1-1; no reliable D call. Germline CDR1 and CDR2: SGHAT and FQNNGV. The CDR3 is 13 residues long. Trimming stripped 0 bases from V and 3 bases from J, with 5 bases between. In nucleotides, the CDR3 is TGTGCCAGCAGCTTAGATAGAGACACTGAAGCTTTCTTT. It yields the protein CASSLDRDTEAFF.